The clone carrying this T cell receptor (beta chain) was seen a few times. Its target is not known. These data belong to a study of beta chain features in type 1 diabetes. What was sequenced were expressed TCRB transcripts, since all of the isolated RNA had been reverse transcribed. The data were produced by immunoSEQ multiplex PCR, yet TCRdb's version contains in-frame clones alone and is incomplete. The table shows about 700,000 clones, with about an eighth occurring only once. Study-level findings and limits: Naive, central memory and Treg TCRB repertoires appeared more alike in patients than in healthy donors. Shortening that was moderate but significant affected the TCRB CDR3s of Type 1 diabetes patients in all four CD4+ subsets. Insertions at VDJ junctions were less frequent in type 1 diabetes patients. These patients also deleted more nucleotides at the same junctions.

CDR3 size: 16 residues. Germline V gene sequence: CDR1 KGHSH, CDR2 LQKENI. V gave up 0 bases and J gave up 2 bases, with 13 bases separating them. Sorting based on CD45RO/CCR7/CD25/CD127/CD95/CD27 separated CD4+ naive, central memory, regulatory and stem cell-like memory cells. Sequenced input: naive CD4+ T cells from blood. The rearrangement joins TRBV18 to TRBJ2-5; D possibly uses TRBD1 or TRBD2 (5 bases each). The sequence was obtained from a man between 18 and 29 years old with type 1 diabetes. CDR3 nucleotide sequence: TGTGCCAGCTCACCACCGGTGGGGGAGACTCAAGAGACCCAGTACTTC. It yields the protein CASSPPVGETQETQYF.